This entry lists 8 T cell receptor beta chains sequenced from one sample in a study of T cell responses to AZD1222 COVID-19 vaccine. Profiling relied on immunoSEQ multiplex PCR, and the TCRdb table lists in-frame clones only, not all of them. The repertoire holds more than 150,000 clones, with just over 90% as singletons. The sequencing here drew on peripheral blood, taken on day 0 of AZD1222 vaccination. These receptors originate from an adult in good health.

This CDR3 is CASSVTGGHYNEQFF. CDR3 sequence (DNA): TGTGCCAGCAGCGTAACGGGGGGCCATTACAATGAGCAGTTCTTC. This chain connects TRBV9 to TRBJ2-1, with a weak D call TRBD2 (7 bases). Trimming stripped 1 base from V and 4 bases from J, with 12 bases between. The CDR3 has 15 amino acids. Germline CDR1 and CDR2: SGDLS and YYNGEE.

The rearrangement uses TRBV11-3 and TRBJ2-1; possibly TRBD1 or TRBD2 for D (7 bases each). The CDR3 length is 12 residues. Germline loops: CDR1 SGHNT, CDR2 YENEEA. Trimming stripped 6 bases from V and 8 bases from J, with 11 bases between. This CDR3 reads CASRSGGDEQFF. As DNA, the CDR3 is TGTGCCAGCAGATCAGGGGGGGATGAGCAGTTCTTC.

This chain uses TRBV20-1 with TRBJ2-5; D is undetermined. The germline V gene has CDR1 DFQATT and CDR2 SNEGSKA (reference sequence). This CDR3 has 10 residues. The germline V and J ends were trimmed by 1 base and 12 bases, with 9 bases remaining between them. The CDR3 is CSARVAWEYF. In DNA form, the CDR3 reads TGCAGTGCTAGAGTCGCTTGGGAGTACTTC.

V and J are TRBV5-6 and TRBJ1-5; a possible D gene is TRBD1 (5 bases). Trimming removed 0 bases from V and 4 bases from J, with 5 bases in between. There are 13 residues in the CDR3. Germline-derived CDR1 and CDR2 are SGHDT and YYEEEE. CDR3 sequence (DNA): TGTGCCAGCAGCTTGGCAGGGAATCAGCCCCAGCATTTT. It is translated as CASSLAGNQPQHF.

This clone has just one count. The chain joins TRBV3-1 (or the pseudogene TRBV3-2) to TRBJ2-2; no reliable D call. This CDR3 contains 14 residues. The germline CDR1 and CDR2 sequences are LGHDT and YNNKEL (reference sequence). V was shortened by 1 base and J by 6 bases, with 9 bases between the two germline ends. The CDR3 sequence: CASSQASGAGELFF. The CDR3, as DNA: TGTGCCAGCAGCCAAGCGTCTGGGGCCGGGGAGCTGTTTTTT.

The CDR3 protein is CASSQGTYTEAFF. The CDR3 region has the DNA TGCGCCAGCAGCCAAGGGACTTACACTGAAGCTTTCTTT. This rearrangement joins TRBV4-1 to TRBJ1-1; D uncertain. V was clipped by 1 base and J by 3 bases, with 6 bases between them. The germline CDR1 and CDR2 sequences are MGHRA and YSYEKL. The CDR3 runs 13 residues.

This clone was observed once. The V and J genes are TRBV11-2 and TRBJ1-6; 8 positions agree with TRBD1. The germline V gene encodes CDR1 SGHAT and CDR2 FQNNGV. The CDR3 contains 17 residues. After removal of 5 bases from V and 7 bases from J, the junction contained 13 bases not matched to a gene. CDR3: CASSPRSPGQENSPLHF. The CDR3 bases are TGTGCCAGCAGCCCGAGAAGTCCGGGACAGGAAAATTCACCCCTCCACTTT.

J is TRBJ1-3 and V is TRBV28; a weak D match, TRBD1 (5 bases). The germline V gene has CDR1 MDHEN and CDR2 SYDVKM. The ends were cut back, 5 bases at V and 0 bases at J, with 8 bases in the middle. The CDR3 length is 14 residues. CDR3 sequence reads: CASSTQGSGNTIYF. DNA for the CDR3: TGTGCCAGCAGTACTCAGGGCTCTGGAAACACCATATATTTT. Variable domain in full (rest from reference TRBV28 and TRBJ1-3): DVKVTQSSRYLVKRTGEKVFLECVQDMDHENMFWYRQDPGLGLRLIYFSYDVKMKEKGDIPEGYSVSREKKERFSLILESASTNQTSMYLCASSTQGSGNTIYFGEGSWLTVV.